By its share, the clone carrying this TCR beta chain is medium-sized. Its antigen remains unidentified. This sample stems from a study of human T cells and chemical hapten exposure. Study at large: On approximately 2 cm by approximately 2 cm of upper inner arm skin, sensitization was performed with 2% DPC. The study's findings and limits: Expanded TCRs produced significantly more large CDR3 similarity clusters than controls did.

Looked up from germline, CDR1 is LGHNA and CDR2 is YNFKEQ. The germline V and J ends were trimmed by 1 base and 5 bases, with 13 bases remaining between them. The length of the CDR3 is 15 residues. TCRdb processed the RACE reads anew with MiXCR; each CDR3 protein has one entry. This sample has around 69,000 distinct CDR3 sequences; approximately 9.4% occur once, and the top ten carry roughly 3.3%. Time point specified: patch test 1, 2 weeks after DPC sensitization. Noted treatment: therapeutic diphenylcyclopropenone sensitization with weekly scalp DPC. The donor pool consisted of alopecia patients aged 18 to 70 years, considered suitable for DPC.

This chain connects TRBV4-2 to TRBJ2-3; D remains unclear. The clonotype originates from a woman aged 40 to 55 with alopecia areata. Some clones in this sample may be carry-over from other donors' samples. The sample consisted of whole blood, taken in connection with sensitization to the hapten diphenylcyclopropenone (DPC). As DNA, the CDR3 is TGTGCCAGCAGCCAAGCCCCGTGGTATCGAGATACGCAGTATTTT. Translating it yields CASSQAPWYRDTQYF.